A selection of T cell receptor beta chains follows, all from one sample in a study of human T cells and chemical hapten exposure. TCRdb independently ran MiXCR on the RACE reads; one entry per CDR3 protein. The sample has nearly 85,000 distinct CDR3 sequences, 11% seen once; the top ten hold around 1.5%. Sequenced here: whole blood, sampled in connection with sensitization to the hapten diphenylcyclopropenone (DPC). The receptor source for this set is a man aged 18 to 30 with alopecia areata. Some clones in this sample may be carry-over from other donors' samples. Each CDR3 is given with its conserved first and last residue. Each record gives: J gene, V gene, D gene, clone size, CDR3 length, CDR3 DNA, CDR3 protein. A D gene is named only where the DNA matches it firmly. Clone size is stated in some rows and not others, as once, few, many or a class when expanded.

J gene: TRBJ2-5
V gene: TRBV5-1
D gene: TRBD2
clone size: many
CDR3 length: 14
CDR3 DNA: TGCGCCAGCAGCGACACTAGCGGGGGAGAGACCCAGTACTTC
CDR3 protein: CASSDTSGGETQYF

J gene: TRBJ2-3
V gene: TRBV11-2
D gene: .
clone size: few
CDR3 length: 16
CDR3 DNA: TGTGCCAGCAGGTATTACTACGGCGGAAGCACAGATACGCAGTATTTT
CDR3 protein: CASRYYYGGSTDTQYF

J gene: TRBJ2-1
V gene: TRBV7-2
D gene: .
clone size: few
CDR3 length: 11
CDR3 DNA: TGTGCCAGCTCTCGGCGGGCAGCCCAGTTCTTC
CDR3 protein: CASSRRAAQFF

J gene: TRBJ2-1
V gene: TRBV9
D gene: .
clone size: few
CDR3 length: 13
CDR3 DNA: TGTGCCAGCAGCGTAGCTGTAGGGAATGAGCAGTTCTTC
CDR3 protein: CASSVAVGNEQFF

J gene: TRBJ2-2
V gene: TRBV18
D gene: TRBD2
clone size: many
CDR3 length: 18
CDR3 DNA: TGTGCCAGCTCACAACTTGGGCCGCAAGCGGGGGACACCGGGGAGCTGTTTTTT
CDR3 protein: CASSQLGPQAGDTGELFF

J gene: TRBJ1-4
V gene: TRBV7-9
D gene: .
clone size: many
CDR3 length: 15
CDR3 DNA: TGTGCCAGCAGCCGAGAAGTGGGCCATCGCGAAAAACTGTTTTTT
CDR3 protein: CASSREVGHREKLFF

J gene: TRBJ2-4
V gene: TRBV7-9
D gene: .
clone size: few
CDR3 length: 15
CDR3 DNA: TGTGCCAGCAGCCCCCTGAGGGGTGCCAAAAACATTCAGTACTTC
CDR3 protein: CASSPLRGAKNIQYF

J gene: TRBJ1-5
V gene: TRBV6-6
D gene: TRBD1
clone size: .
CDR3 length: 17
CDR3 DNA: TGTGCCAGCAGTTACCACGGACAGGGACCGTACAATCAGCCCCAGCATTTT
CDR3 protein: CASSYHGQGPYNQPQHF

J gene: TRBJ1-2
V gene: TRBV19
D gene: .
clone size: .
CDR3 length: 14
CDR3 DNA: TGTGCCAGTAGTCCCAACGACCATCGTTACGGCTACACCTTC
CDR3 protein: CASSPNDHRYGYTF

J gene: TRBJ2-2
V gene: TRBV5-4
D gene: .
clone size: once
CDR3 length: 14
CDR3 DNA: TGTGCCACAGCGACAGAGGCGAACACCGGGGAGCTGTTTTTT
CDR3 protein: CATATEANTGELFF

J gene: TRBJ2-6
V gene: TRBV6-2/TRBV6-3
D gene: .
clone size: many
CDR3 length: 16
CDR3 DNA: TGTGCCAGCAGTTTAACAGGGATGGCTGGGGCCAACGTCCTGACTTTC
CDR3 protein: CASSLTGMAGANVLTF

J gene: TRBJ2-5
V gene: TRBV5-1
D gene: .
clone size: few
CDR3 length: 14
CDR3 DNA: TGCGCCAGCAGCTTGGCGGAAGGGGTGGAGACCCAGTACTTC
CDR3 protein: CASSLAEGVETQYF

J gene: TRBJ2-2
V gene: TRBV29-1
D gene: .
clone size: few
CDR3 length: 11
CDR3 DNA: TGCAGCGTTGTTCTCTCCGGGGAGCTGTTTTTT
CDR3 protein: CSVVLSGELFF

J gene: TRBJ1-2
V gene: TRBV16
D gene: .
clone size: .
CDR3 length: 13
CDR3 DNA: TGTGCCAGCAGCCCAAGGGTACAGCATGGCTACACCTTC
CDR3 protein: CASSPRVQHGYTF

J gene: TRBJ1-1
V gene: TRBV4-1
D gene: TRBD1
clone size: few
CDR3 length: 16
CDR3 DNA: TGCGCCAGCAGCCAAACCAGGGGGCGCACGGACACTGAAGCTTTCTTT
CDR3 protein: CASSQTRGRTDTEAFF

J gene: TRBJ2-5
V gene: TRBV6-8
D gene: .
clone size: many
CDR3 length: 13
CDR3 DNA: TGTGCCAGCAGTTCCGGGCGCCAAGAGACCCAGTACTTC
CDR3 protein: CASSSGRQETQYF

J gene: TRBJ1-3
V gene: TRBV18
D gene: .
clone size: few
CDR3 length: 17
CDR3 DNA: TGTGCCAGCTCACCGGGTCTGACCAGGGCGATTGGAAACACCATATATTTT
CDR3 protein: CASSPGLTRAIGNTIYF

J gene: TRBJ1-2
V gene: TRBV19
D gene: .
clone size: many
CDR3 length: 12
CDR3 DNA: TGTGCCAGTATGGGACATAACTATGGCTACACCTTC
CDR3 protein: CASMGHNYGYTF

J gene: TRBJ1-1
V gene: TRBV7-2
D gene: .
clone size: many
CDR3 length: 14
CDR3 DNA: TGTGCCAGCAGCCCCGGACACTGGAACACTGAAGCTTTCTTT
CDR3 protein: CASSPGHWNTEAFF

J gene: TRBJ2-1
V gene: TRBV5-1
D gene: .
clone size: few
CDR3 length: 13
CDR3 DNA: TGCGCCAGCAGCTTGGTAACTAGGGGTGAGCAGTTCTTC
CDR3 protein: CASSLVTRGEQFF

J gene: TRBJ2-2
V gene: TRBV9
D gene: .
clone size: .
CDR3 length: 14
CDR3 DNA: TGTGCCAGCAGCGTAGGACACACTCAGAGGGGACTGTTTTTT
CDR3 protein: CASSVGHTQRGLFF

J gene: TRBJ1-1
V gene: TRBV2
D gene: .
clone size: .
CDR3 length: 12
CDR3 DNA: TGTGCCAGCAGTGGTGTGAGCACTGAAGCTTTCTTT
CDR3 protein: CASSGVSTEAFF

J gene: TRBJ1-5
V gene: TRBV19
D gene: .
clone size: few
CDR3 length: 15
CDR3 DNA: TGTGCCAGTACGACCGTAACTTATAGCAATCAGCCCCAGCATTTT
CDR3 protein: CASTTVTYSNQPQHF

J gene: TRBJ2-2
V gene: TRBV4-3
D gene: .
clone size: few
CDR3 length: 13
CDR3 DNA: TGCGCCAGCAGCCTCGGGCTGCCCGGGGAGCTGTTTTTT
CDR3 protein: CASSLGLPGELFF

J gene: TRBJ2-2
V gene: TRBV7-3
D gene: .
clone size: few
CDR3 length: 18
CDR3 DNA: TGTGCCAGCAGCGCTCCGCCGGGACATGCAACGAACACCGGGGAGCTGTTTTTT
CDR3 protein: CASSAPPGHATNTGELFF

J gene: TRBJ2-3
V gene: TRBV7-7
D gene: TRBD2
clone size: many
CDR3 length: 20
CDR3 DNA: TGTGCCAGCAGCTTAAGGATGCGGGGGGTTAACATACCTAGCACAGATACGCAGTATTTT
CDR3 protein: CASSLRMRGVNIPSTDTQYF

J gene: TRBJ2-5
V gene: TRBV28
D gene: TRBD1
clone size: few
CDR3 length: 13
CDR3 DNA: TGTGCCAGCAGGGGGACAGCCAAAGAGACCCAGTACTTC
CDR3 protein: CASRGTAKETQYF

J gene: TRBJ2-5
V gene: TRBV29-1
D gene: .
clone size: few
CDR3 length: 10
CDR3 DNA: TGCAGCTCGAAGCAGGAGACCCAGTACTTC
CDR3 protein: CSSKQETQYF

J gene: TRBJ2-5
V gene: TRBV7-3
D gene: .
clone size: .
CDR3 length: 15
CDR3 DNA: TGTGCCAGCAGCTTACACCCGGGAACACAAGAGACCCAGTACTTC
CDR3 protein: CASSLHPGTQETQYF

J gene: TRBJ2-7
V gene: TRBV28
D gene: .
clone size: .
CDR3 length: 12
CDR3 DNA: TGTGCCAGCAGTCCTATTTCCTACGAGCAGTACTTC
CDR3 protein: CASSPISYEQYF

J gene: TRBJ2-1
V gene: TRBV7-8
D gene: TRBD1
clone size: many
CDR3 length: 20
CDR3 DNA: TGTGCCAGCAGCGCGTCCCCCGGGACAGGGAAGGACCGATCCTACAATGAGCAGTTCTTC
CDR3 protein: CASSASPGTGKDRSYNEQFF

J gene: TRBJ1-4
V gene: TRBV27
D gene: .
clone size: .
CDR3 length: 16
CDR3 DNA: TGTGCCAGCAGTTTGGGTCGAGACACGGGAGATGAAAAACTGTTTTTT
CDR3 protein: CASSLGRDTGDEKLFF

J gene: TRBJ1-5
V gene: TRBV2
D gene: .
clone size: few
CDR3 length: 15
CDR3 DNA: TGTGCCAGCAGGCCCGGGACATGGGGCCTTGGGCCCCAGCATTTT
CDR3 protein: CASRPGTWGLGPQHF

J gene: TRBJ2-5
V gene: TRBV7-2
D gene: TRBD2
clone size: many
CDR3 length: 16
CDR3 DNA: TGTGCCAGCAGCCCCCGGACTAGCGGGGGGGGAGAGACCCAGTACTTC
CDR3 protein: CASSPRTSGGGETQYF

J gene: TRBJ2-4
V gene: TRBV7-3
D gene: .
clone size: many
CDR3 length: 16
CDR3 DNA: TGTGCCAGCAGTTTCGACAGGATACTAGCCAAAAACATTCAGTACTTC
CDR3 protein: CASSFDRILAKNIQYF

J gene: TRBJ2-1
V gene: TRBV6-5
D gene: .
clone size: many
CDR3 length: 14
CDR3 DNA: TGTGCCAGCAGTTACAGCCAGGACTACAATGAGCAGTTCTTC
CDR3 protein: CASSYSQDYNEQFF

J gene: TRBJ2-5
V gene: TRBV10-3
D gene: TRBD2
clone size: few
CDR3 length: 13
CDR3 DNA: TGTGCCATCAGCAAACACGGGGGGGAGACCCAGTACTTC
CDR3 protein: CAISKHGGETQYF

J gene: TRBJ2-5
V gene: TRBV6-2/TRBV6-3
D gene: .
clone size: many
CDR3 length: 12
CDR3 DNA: TGTGCCAGCTCGGCCGGGAGAGGGACCCAGTACTTC
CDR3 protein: CASSAGRGTQYF

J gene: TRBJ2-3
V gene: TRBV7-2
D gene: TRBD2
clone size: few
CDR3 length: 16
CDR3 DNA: TGTGCCAGCAGCCTTGGACTAGCGGAGGGGACAGATACGCAGTATTTT
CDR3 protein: CASSLGLAEGTDTQYF

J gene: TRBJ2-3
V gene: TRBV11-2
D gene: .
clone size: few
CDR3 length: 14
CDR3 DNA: TGTGCCAGCAGCTTAGGGGCCATCCCCGATACGCAGTATTTT
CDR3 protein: CASSLGAIPDTQYF

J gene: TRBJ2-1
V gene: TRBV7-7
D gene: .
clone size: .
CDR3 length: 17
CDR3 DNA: TGTGCCAGCAGCCCTGCCCGGGGCTCTCGCTCCTACAATGAGCAGTTCTTC
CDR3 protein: CASSPARGSRSYNEQFF

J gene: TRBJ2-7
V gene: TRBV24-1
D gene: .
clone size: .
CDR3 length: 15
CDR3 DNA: TGTGCCACCAGTGATACCCATGGGGCCTCCTACGAGCAGTACTTC
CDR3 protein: CATSDTHGASYEQYF

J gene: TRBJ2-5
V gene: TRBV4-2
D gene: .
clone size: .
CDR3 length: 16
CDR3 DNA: TGTGCCAGCAGCCAAGATCGGGGTTCAGGGACTGAGACCCAGTACTTC
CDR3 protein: CASSQDRGSGTETQYF

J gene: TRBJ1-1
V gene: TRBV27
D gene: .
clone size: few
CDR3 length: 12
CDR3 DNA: TGTGCCAGCAGTCACTTGAACACTGAAGCTTTCTTT
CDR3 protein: CASSHLNTEAFF

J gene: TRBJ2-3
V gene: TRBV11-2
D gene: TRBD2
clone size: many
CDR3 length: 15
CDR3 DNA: TGTGCCAGCAGCTCTAGCGGGGGTAGCACAGATACGCAGTATTTT
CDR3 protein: CASSSSGGSTDTQYF